Listed below are T cell receptor beta chains from one sample, sequenced in a study of cytomegalovirus exposure and HLA in healthy donors. Produced via immunoSEQ multiplex PCR; TCRdb's table is partial and in-frame only. The data show 55,000 to 70,000 clones, with roughly 89% seen just once and around 1.5% held by the top ten. Material: PBMCs. The receptors derive from a woman under 30 in good health and CMV-seronegative. Each CDR3 is given with its conserved first and last residue. A D gene is named only where the DNA matches it firmly. Clone size, where shown, is once, few, many, or a class for clones that have expanded.

clone size: .
D gene: TRBD1
V gene: TRBV5-1
J gene: TRBJ1-4
CDR3 protein: CASSLAGTGSNEKLFF
CDR3 DNA: TGCGCCAGCAGCTTGGCCGGGACAGGGAGTAATGAAAAACTGTTTTTT

clone size: .
D gene: TRBD2
V gene: TRBV7-3
J gene: TRBJ2-5
CDR3 protein: CASSLTAGLAETQYF
CDR3 DNA: TGTGCCAGCAGCTTAACCGCGGGACTAGCGGAGACCCAGTACTTC

clone size: .
D gene: TRBD1
V gene: TRBV7-2
J gene: TRBJ1-4
CDR3 protein: CASSLRGPGREKLFF
CDR3 DNA: TGTGCCAGCAGCTTAAGGGGGCCGGGACGAGAAAAACTGTTTTTT

clone size: .
D gene: TRBD1
V gene: TRBV29-1
J gene: TRBJ2-7
CDR3 protein: CSVGDRGEQYF
CDR3 DNA: TGCAGCGTTGGAGACAGGGGCGAGCAGTACTTC

clone size: .
D gene: .
V gene: TRBV7-2
J gene: TRBJ1-3
CDR3 protein: CASSYLGGNSGNTIYF
CDR3 DNA: TGTGCCAGCAGCTATTTAGGCGGCAACTCTGGAAACACCATATATTTT

clone size: .
D gene: TRBD1
V gene: TRBV5-1
J gene: TRBJ1-1
CDR3 protein: CASSPQGATEAFF
CDR3 DNA: TGCGCCAGCAGCCCTCAGGGGGCCACTGAAGCTTTCTTT

clone size: .
D gene: TRBD2
V gene: TRBV30
J gene: TRBJ2-2
CDR3 protein: CAWRSGSGSRVYTGELFF
CDR3 DNA: TGTGCCTGGAGGAGCGGGAGCGGGTCACGCGTATATACCGGGGAGCTGTTTTTT

clone size: .
D gene: TRBD2
V gene: TRBV4-1
J gene: TRBJ2-1
CDR3 protein: CASSQQQPAGGHEQFF
CDR3 DNA: TGCGCCAGCAGCCAACAACAACCAGCGGGAGGGCATGAGCAGTTCTTC

clone size: .
D gene: .
V gene: TRBV18
J gene: TRBJ2-2
CDR3 protein: CASSPYRDTGELFF
CDR3 DNA: TGTGCCAGCTCACCATACAGGGACACCGGGGAGCTGTTTTTT

clone size: .
D gene: TRBD2
V gene: TRBV27
J gene: TRBJ2-7
CDR3 protein: CASSSQREDSYEQYF
CDR3 DNA: TGTGCCAGCAGTTCCCAGCGGGAGGACTCCTACGAGCAGTACTTC

clone size: .
D gene: .
V gene: TRBV6-5
J gene: TRBJ2-7
CDR3 protein: CASSPRSGEQYF
CDR3 DNA: TGTGCCAGCAGCCCCCGTTCGGGCGAGCAGTACTTC

clone size: .
D gene: .
V gene: TRBV7-3
J gene: TRBJ2-3
CDR3 protein: CASSLRGVDTQYF
CDR3 DNA: TGTGCCAGCAGCTTAAGAGGAGTAGATACGCAGTATTTT

clone size: .
D gene: TRBD2
V gene: TRBV18
J gene: TRBJ2-1
CDR3 protein: CASSPRVHQRGDYNEQFF
CDR3 DNA: TGTGCCAGCTCACCCCGGGTTCATCAGCGGGGGGATTACAATGAGCAGTTCTTC

clone size: .
D gene: .
V gene: TRBV4-2
J gene: TRBJ2-3
CDR3 protein: CASRETGTFFLDTQYF
CDR3 DNA: TGTGCCAGCAGAGAGACCGGGACTTTTTTTTTAGATACGCAGTATTTT

clone size: .
D gene: .
V gene: TRBV14
J gene: TRBJ2-5
CDR3 protein: CASSKHLQETQYF
CDR3 DNA: TGTGCCAGCAGCAAGCATCTTCAAGAGACCCAGTACTTC

clone size: .
D gene: TRBD2
V gene: TRBV27
J gene: TRBJ2-1
CDR3 protein: CASSLLAGEQFF
CDR3 DNA: TGTGCCAGCAGTTTACTAGCGGGTGAGCAGTTCTTC

clone size: many
D gene: TRBD1
V gene: TRBV6-1
J gene: TRBJ1-5
CDR3 protein: CASSGGQGSNQPQHF
CDR3 DNA: TGTGCCAGCAGTGGGGGACAGGGTAGCAATCAGCCCCAGCATTTT

clone size: once
D gene: TRBD1
V gene: TRBV19
J gene: TRBJ1-2
CDR3 protein: CASSIATGGYGYTF
CDR3 DNA: TGTGCCAGTAGTATAGCGACAGGGGGCTATGGCTACACCTTC

clone size: .
D gene: TRBD2
V gene: TRBV9
J gene: TRBJ2-5
CDR3 protein: CASSVLSGSETQYF
CDR3 DNA: TGTGCCAGCAGCGTGCTTAGCGGGTCCGAGACCCAGTACTTC

clone size: .
D gene: .
V gene: TRBV6-1
J gene: TRBJ2-7
CDR3 protein: CASMQGYEQYF
CDR3 DNA: TGTGCCAGCATGCAGGGTTACGAGCAGTACTTC

clone size: .
D gene: .
V gene: TRBV19
J gene: TRBJ2-7
CDR3 protein: CASRSVSVPLEQYF
CDR3 DNA: TGTGCCAGTAGAAGTGTGAGTGTGCCCTTGGAGCAGTACTTC

clone size: .
D gene: .
V gene: TRBV19
J gene: TRBJ2-5
CDR3 protein: CASSTGTRETQYF
CDR3 DNA: TGTGCCAGTAGTACCGGGACAAGAGAGACCCAGTACTTC

clone size: .
D gene: .
V gene: TRBV7-3
J gene: TRBJ2-2
CDR3 protein: CASSLGITGELFF
CDR3 DNA: TGTGCCAGCAGCTTAGGCATCACCGGGGAGCTGTTTTTT

clone size: .
D gene: .
V gene: TRBV7-3
J gene: TRBJ2-1
CDR3 protein: CASSPGHLHNEQFF
CDR3 DNA: TGTGCCAGCAGCCCGGGACACCTCCACAATGAGCAGTTCTTC

clone size: few
D gene: TRBD2
V gene: TRBV27
J gene: TRBJ2-7
CDR3 protein: CASSFIGSLAGREQYF
CDR3 DNA: TGTGCCAGCAGTTTCATCGGGTCACTAGCGGGACGCGAGCAGTACTTC

clone size: .
D gene: TRBD2
V gene: TRBV11-2
J gene: TRBJ2-2
CDR3 protein: CASSLLTSGSAGELFF
CDR3 DNA: TGTGCCAGCAGCTTGCTCACTAGCGGGTCGGCCGGGGAGCTGTTTTTT

clone size: .
D gene: .
V gene: TRBV4-1
J gene: TRBJ2-1
CDR3 protein: CASSPDPFLPGNEQFF
CDR3 DNA: TGCGCCAGCAGCCCTGATCCTTTCCTCCCGGGGAATGAGCAGTTCTTC

clone size: .
D gene: .
V gene: TRBV5-8
J gene: TRBJ2-7
CDR3 protein: CASSPGRTSYEQYF
CDR3 DNA: TGTGCCAGCAGCCCAGGGCGGACCAGCTACGAGCAGTACTTC

clone size: .
D gene: .
V gene: TRBV9
J gene: TRBJ1-1
CDR3 protein: CASSEGTWGGTEAFF
CDR3 DNA: TGTGCCAGCAGCGAAGGGACGTGGGGAGGGACTGAAGCTTTCTTT

clone size: .
D gene: .
V gene: TRBV29-1
J gene: TRBJ2-7
CDR3 protein: CSAGTKYEQYF
CDR3 DNA: TGCAGCGCTGGGACAAAGTATGAGCAGTACTTC

clone size: .
D gene: .
V gene: TRBV4-1
J gene: TRBJ2-7
CDR3 protein: CASSQRATYEQYF
CDR3 DNA: TGCGCCAGCAGCCAAAGAGCAACCTACGAGCAGTACTTC

clone size: .
D gene: .
V gene: TRBV6-5
J gene: TRBJ2-1
CDR3 protein: CASSPGHLTYNEQFF
CDR3 DNA: TGTGCCAGCAGTCCGGGACACCTTACCTACAATGAGCAGTTCTTC

clone size: .
D gene: TRBD1
V gene: TRBV19
J gene: TRBJ2-7
CDR3 protein: CASSLRQGGYEQYF
CDR3 DNA: TGTGCCAGTAGTCTCCGACAGGGGGGCTACGAGCAGTACTTC

clone size: .
D gene: .
V gene: TRBV6-5
J gene: TRBJ1-2
CDR3 protein: CASSYQGRPGYGYTF
CDR3 DNA: TGTGCCAGCAGTTACCAAGGGAGGCCCGGCTATGGCTACACCTTC

clone size: .
D gene: .
V gene: TRBV10-3
J gene: TRBJ1-1
CDR3 protein: CAISESEGNTEAFF
CDR3 DNA: TGTGCCATCAGTGAGTCAGAGGGGAACACTGAAGCTTTCTTT

clone size: few
D gene: TRBD1
V gene: TRBV27
J gene: TRBJ2-7
CDR3 protein: CARRDRGYEQYF
CDR3 DNA: TGTGCCAGACGGGACAGGGGCTACGAGCAGTACTTC

clone size: .
D gene: .
V gene: TRBV18
J gene: TRBJ2-3
CDR3 protein: CASSPYSTDTQYF
CDR3 DNA: TGTGCCAGCTCACCATATAGCACAGATACGCAGTATTTT

clone size: .
D gene: TRBD1
V gene: TRBV9
J gene: TRBJ1-2
CDR3 protein: CASSVPEGTDNYGYTF
CDR3 DNA: TGTGCCAGCAGCGTCCCAGAGGGGACAGATAACTATGGCTACACCTTC

clone size: once
D gene: TRBD2
V gene: TRBV13
J gene: TRBJ2-5
CDR3 protein: CASSPRARGGVYDLTQYF
CDR3 DNA: TGTGCCAGCAGCCCCCGCGCCCGGGGGGGGGTGTACGATCTGACCCAGTACTTC

clone size: .
D gene: TRBD1
V gene: TRBV6-5
J gene: TRBJ1-2
CDR3 protein: CASMTPGQGLYGYTF
CDR3 DNA: TGTGCCAGCATGACGCCGGGACAGGGGCTCTATGGCTACACCTTC

clone size: .
D gene: .
V gene: TRBV7-2
J gene: TRBJ1-5
CDR3 protein: CASSDTVSNQPQHF
CDR3 DNA: TGTGCCAGCAGCGATACAGTTAGCAATCAGCCCCAGCATTTT

clone size: .
D gene: TRBD1
V gene: TRBV27
J gene: TRBJ2-2
CDR3 protein: CASRQGALGELFF
CDR3 DNA: TGTGCCAGCAGACAGGGGGCCCTCGGGGAGCTGTTTTTT

clone size: .
D gene: .
V gene: TRBV7-2
J gene: TRBJ2-1
CDR3 protein: CASGHSLVNEQFF
CDR3 DNA: TGTGCCAGCGGGCATAGTTTGGTCAATGAGCAGTTCTTC

clone size: .
D gene: .
V gene: TRBV30
J gene: TRBJ1-1
CDR3 protein: CAWSPFGSNTEAFF
CDR3 DNA: TGTGCCTGGAGCCCGTTCGGGAGTAACACTGAAGCTTTCTTT

clone size: .
D gene: .
V gene: TRBV4-2
J gene: TRBJ1-4
CDR3 protein: CASSLAVRGAEEKLFF
CDR3 DNA: TGTGCCAGCAGCCTCGCGGTGCGGGGGGCGGAGGAAAAACTGTTTTTT

clone size: .
D gene: TRBD1
V gene: TRBV6-1
J gene: TRBJ2-7
CDR3 protein: CASSERQGSYEQYF
CDR3 DNA: TGTGCCAGCAGTGAAAGACAGGGCTCCTACGAGCAGTACTTC

clone size: once
D gene: .
V gene: TRBV4-3
J gene: TRBJ2-7
CDR3 protein: CASSQGREQYF
CDR3 DNA: TGCGCCAGCAGCCAAGGGCGGGAGCAGTACTTC

clone size: .
D gene: TRBD1
V gene: TRBV28
J gene: TRBJ2-7
CDR3 protein: CASSRGQGEQYF
CDR3 DNA: TGTGCCAGCAGCCGTGGACAGGGCGAGCAGTACTTC

clone size: once
D gene: TRBD2
V gene: TRBV7-6
J gene: TRBJ2-7
CDR3 protein: CASSLEAGRLYEQYF
CDR3 DNA: TGTGCCAGCAGCTTAGAAGCGGGACGGCTCTACGAGCAGTACTTC

clone size: .
D gene: TRBD2
V gene: TRBV19
J gene: TRBJ2-7
CDR3 protein: CASSSGLAGGLSYEQYF
CDR3 DNA: TGTGCCAGTAGTTCCGGACTAGCGGGGGGCCTCTCCTACGAGCAGTACTTC

clone size: .
D gene: TRBD2
V gene: TRBV4-3
J gene: TRBJ2-1
CDR3 protein: CASSPISGGLAGFNEQFF
CDR3 DNA: TGCGCCAGCAGCCCCATATCGGGAGGACTAGCGGGGTTTAATGAGCAGTTCTTC

clone size: few
D gene: .
V gene: TRBV18
J gene: TRBJ2-5
CDR3 protein: CASSPFRGETQYF
CDR3 DNA: TGTGCCAGCTCACCATTCAGGGGAGAGACCCAGTACTTC

clone size: .
D gene: .
V gene: TRBV6-5
J gene: TRBJ1-5
CDR3 protein: CASRSGELGPQHF
CDR3 DNA: TGTGCCAGCAGATCAGGGGAGTTAGGTCCCCAGCATTTT

clone size: .
D gene: TRBD2
V gene: TRBV5-1
J gene: TRBJ2-1
CDR3 protein: CASRMPTSGGAGNEQFF
CDR3 DNA: TGCGCCAGCAGAATGCCTACTAGCGGGGGGGCCGGGAATGAGCAGTTCTTC

clone size: .
D gene: .
V gene: TRBV6-5
J gene: TRBJ2-7
CDR3 protein: CASSYARGSYEQYF
CDR3 DNA: TGTGCCAGCAGTTACGCCAGGGGCTCCTACGAGCAGTACTTC

clone size: .
D gene: .
V gene: TRBV5-6
J gene: TRBJ1-3
CDR3 protein: CASSPGGTAGNTIYF
CDR3 DNA: TGTGCCAGCAGCCCGGGGGGGACGGCTGGAAACACCATATATTTT

clone size: .
D gene: TRBD2
V gene: TRBV23-1
J gene: TRBJ2-2
CDR3 protein: CASTTMGLTGELFF
CDR3 DNA: TGCGCCAGCACCACGATGGGACTAACCGGGGAGCTGTTTTTT